The clone carrying this TCR beta chain was counted ten times or more. This record belongs to a study of T-cell reconstitution after alpha-beta-depleted transplantation in children. Unique molecular identifiers were built into the TCRbeta library. MiXCR, applied by TCRdb to the PCR reads, yields one record per CDR3 protein. This sample yields under 750,000 distinct CDR3 sequences, of which more than 20% are seen a single time; roughly 13% belongs to the top ten. The V end was cut by 0 bases, the J end by 6 bases, with 16 bases between. In germline, CDR1 is DFQATT, CDR2 SNEGSKA (reference sequence). This CDR3 contains 15 residues.

The clonotype originates from a boy under three years old who had a stem cell transplant for acute myeloid leukemia, so the T cells may come from the graft donor. The sequences come from PBMCs, mostly from graft donor cells, collected 360 days after TCRalphabeta/CD19-depleted stem cell transplant. The rearrangement links TRBV20-1 to TRBJ2-3, with D perhaps TRBD1 (5 bases). The CDR3 region is CSARDQRTRVDTQYF. The CDR3 region has the DNA TGCAGTGCTAGAGATCAAAGGACACGGGTGGATACGCAGTATTTT.